A single sample gave rise to the 11 T cell receptor beta chains below, sequenced in a study of tumor-infiltrating lymphocytes in localized non-small cell lung cancer. TCRdb keeps only in-frame clones here, not all; method: immunoSEQ multiplex PCR. The sample holds around 7,000 clones, around three fifths seen once. The material sequenced was uninvolved lung tissue not adjacent to the tumor. Receptors originate from a human donor with non-small cell lung cancer.

The rearrangement uses TRBV6-4 and TRBJ1-2, with 8 positions matching TRBD1. This CDR3 region has 14 residues. CDR1 is MRHNA, CDR2 SNTAGT, per germline. V shed 8 bases and J 7 bases; nucleotides not matched to a gene: 12. The CDR3 coding sequence is TGTGCCAGCTCCTCCCTGCGCGGACAGGGTGGCTACACCTTC. This translates into CASSSLRGQGGYTF.

The rearrangement uses TRBV29-1 and TRBJ2-3, with 10 bases lining up with TRBD1. This CDR3 is 13 amino acids long. Unmatched junction bases numbered 6, after V lost 7 bases and J lost 5 bases. The germline V gene encodes CDR1 SQVTM and CDR2 ANQGSEA. In DNA form, the CDR3 reads TGCAGCGCTCCATGGACAGGGGGAGATACGCAGTATTTT. It specifies CSAPWTGGDTQYF.

The V call is TRBV2, the J call TRBJ2-1; no firm D call. This CDR3 region has 11 residues. The V end lost 6 bases, the J end lost 8 bases, and 8 bases lay between the germline ends. The germline V gene has CDR1 SNHLY and CDR2 FYNNEI. CDR3 DNA sequence: TGTGCCAGCAGCCCGTGGGATGAGCAGTTCTTC. It translates to CASSPWDEQFF.

The chain combines TRBV5-1 with TRBJ2-5; 11 nucleotides line up with TRBD2. This CDR3 is 16 amino acids long. The ends lost 4 bases at V and 2 bases at J; junction bases unmatched: 7. CDR1 is SGHRS and CDR2 is YFSETQ in the germline V gene. The CDR3 DNA is TGCGCCAGCAGCGTTCGCTTAGCGGGGGGGCAAGAGACCCAGTACTTC. Protein: CASSVRLAGGQETQYF.

The chain couples TRBV29-1 to TRBJ1-1; no clear D gene. The germline V gene has CDR1 SQVTM and CDR2 ANQGSEA. The CDR3 covers 12 residues. V lost 6 bases and J lost 2, with 10 bases in between. CDR3 sequence: CSVGDPNTEAFF. The CDR3 bases are TGCAGCGTGGGTGACCCCAACACTGAAGCTTTCTTT.

V is TRBV7-2 and J is TRBJ1-2; TRBD1 matches at 10 bases. The germline CDR1 and CDR2 sequences are SGHTA and FQGNSA. The CDR3 runs to 16 residues. After removal of 5 bases from V and 5 bases from J, the junction contained 11 bases not matched to a gene. CDR3 DNA: TGTGCCAGCAGCACCATGACAGGGGGCGGATTTTATGGCTACACCTTC. The encoded protein is CASSTMTGGGFYGYTF. The variable domain in full, with the rest retrieved from reference TRBV7-2 and TRBJ1-2, is GAGVSQSPSNKVTEKGKDVELRCDPISGHTALYWYRQSLGQGLEFLIYFQGNSAPDKSGLPSDRFSAERTGGSVSTLTIQRTQQEDSAVYLCASSTMTGGGFYGYTFGSGTRLTVV.

The CDR3 loop reads CASSQEDWKNEKLFF. In DNA, the CDR3 is TGCGCCAGCAGCCAAGAAGATTGGAAAAATGAAAAACTGTTTTTT. The chain employs TRBV4-3 and TRBJ1-4; D is unresolved. Trimming stripped 0 bases from V and 5 bases from J, with 10 bases between. Germline lookup yields CDR1 LGHNA and CDR2 YSLEER. CDR3 length: 15 amino acids.

J is TRBJ2-5 and V is TRBV21-1; whether TRBD2, the table's D call, matches the DNA was not checked. TRBV21-1 is shown as a pseudogene. This CDR3 is 15 amino acids long. The CDR3 DNA reads as TGTGCCAGCAGCCCCAGGACTAGCGGGCAAGAGACCCAGTACTTC. It codes for CASSPRTSGQETQYF.

This clone appeared once. This rearrangement joins TRBV7-8 to TRBJ2-3; 9 positions agree with TRBD2. V gave up 3 bases and J gave up 0 bases; unmatched junction bases: 13. This CDR3 comprises 19 residues. Germline V CDR1 and CDR2: SGHVS, FQNEAQ. CDR3: CASSLEPILAGGSTDTQYF. In DNA, the CDR3 is TGTGCCAGCAGCTTGGAGCCCATCCTGGCGGGGGGGAGCACAGATACGCAGTATTTT.

This clone was counted between two and nine times. The CDR3 loop is CASTDRGLKSGANVLTF. CDR3 DNA: TGTGCCAGTACCGACAGGGGGTTGAAGTCCGGGGCCAACGTCCTGACTTTC. The gene calls are TRBV19 and TRBJ2-6; 9 bases agree with TRBD1. The CDR3 sequence is 17 residues long. Looked up from germline, CDR1 is LNHDA and CDR2 is SQIVND (reference sequence). The trim removed 7 bases at V and 4 bases at J, leaving 11 bases unmatched.

The chain recombines TRBV5-1 with TRBJ1-5; D not resolved. The CDR3 covers 13 residues. V shed 5 bases and J shed 3 bases, with 9 bases lying between them. Germline V gene sequence: CDR1 SGHRS, CDR2 YFSETQ. This CDR3 is CASSRGPNQPQHF. In DNA form, the CDR3 reads TGCGCCAGCAGTCGAGGACCCAATCAGCCCCAGCATTTT. Using reference TRBV5-1 and TRBJ1-5 for the parts outside the CDR3, the full variable domain is KAGVTQTPRYLIKTRGQQVTLSCSPISGHRSVSWYQQTPGQGLQFLFEYFSETQRNKGNFPGRFSGRQFSNSRSEMNVSTLELGDSALYLCASSRGPNQPQHFGDGTRLSIL.